This passage covers 32 T cell receptor beta chains from one sample sequenced in a study of blood T cell repertoires in COVID-19. The assay was immunoSEQ multiplex PCR, and TCRdb's table has in-frame clones only and misses some. The profile shows 110,000 or so clones, roughly 82% of them singletons. Specimen: peripheral blood. The source is a human donor in a cohort sampled during active COVID-19.

The rearrangement joins TRBV19 to TRBJ1-2; 8 nucleotides match TRBD1. The V gene's germline CDR1 is LNHDA and CDR2 SQIVND (reference sequence). CDR3 length: 12 amino acids. V trimming: 4 bases; J trimming: 8 bases; junction bases outside the gene matches: 3. In DNA form, the CDR3 reads TGTGCCAGTAGTAAGGACAGGGACGGCTACACCTTC. As protein: CASSKDRDGYTF.

This rearrangement joins TRBV12-3 or TRBV12-4 to TRBJ2-5; D gene unclear. CDR3 length equals 13 residues. The V end lost 7 bases, the J end lost 1 base, and 10 bases lay between the germline ends. CDR3 DNA sequence: TGTGCCAGCACGGAGCAGATCCAAGAGACCCAGTACTTC. Protein sequence: CASTEQIQETQYF.

The chain combines TRBV28 with TRBJ1-1; D unresolved. Trimming left V 3 bases short and J 4 bases short, with 6 bases between. The CDR3 totals 12 residues. Per germline, CDR1 MDHEN and CDR2 SYDVKM. The CDR3 DNA sequence: TGTGCCAGCAGTTTCGCGAGCACTGAAGCTTTCTTT. This codes for CASSFASTEAFF.

The chain couples TRBV4-3 to TRBJ2-3, with TRBD2 matching over 7 bases. The germline V gene encodes CDR1 LGHNA and CDR2 YSLEER. CDR3 length equals 15 residues. J gave up 2 bases and V 6 bases, and 8 bases lay outside the gene matches. CDR3 nucleotides: TGCGCCAGCAGTCCAACGGGGGGTACCACAGATACGCAGTATTTT. It codes for CASSPTGGTTDTQYF.

The chain uses TRBV5-4 and TRBJ1-1, with D possibly being TRBD1 (6 bases). Germline-derived CDR1 and CDR2 are SGHNT and YYREEE (reference sequence). The CDR3 spans 14 residues. The V and J ends lost 2 bases and 2 bases respectively, with 10 bases between them. Here the CDR3 DNA reads TGTGCCAGCAGCTTAGGGACAATAAACACTGAAGCTTTCTTT. As protein: CASSLGTINTEAFF.

This clone was seen repeatedly, ten times or more. The chain recombines TRBV5-4 with TRBJ1-2; 7 positions match TRBD1. Per germline, CDR1 SGHNT and CDR2 YYREEE (reference sequence). The CDR3 runs 14 residues. With V trimmed by 3 bases and J by 1 base, 3 bases remained unmatched. The CDR3 is CASSWGTVNYGYTF. The DNA for the CDR3 is TGTGCCAGCAGCTGGGGGACAGTTAACTATGGCTACACCTTC.

The chain links TRBV3-1 (or the pseudogene TRBV3-2) to TRBJ1-2, with 7 bases fitting TRBD1. The J segment lost 3 bases and the V segment lost 5 bases, leaving 6 bases of the junction unmatched. Germline V lookup: CDR1 LGHDT, CDR2 YNNKEL (reference sequence). This CDR3 is built from 14 residues. CDR3 loop: CASSETRGDYGYTF. CDR3 DNA sequence: TGTGCCAGCAGCGAAACCAGGGGGGACTATGGCTACACCTTC.

The V call is TRBV14, the J call TRBJ2-3, with TRBD2 identical over 13 bases. Germline CDR1 and CDR2: SGHDN and FVKESK. With V trimmed by 3 bases and J by 4 bases, 7 bases remained unmatched. This CDR3 comprises 17 residues. Here the CDR3 reads CASSHQTSGGIADTQYF. CDR3 nucleotide sequence: TGTGCCAGCAGCCACCAGACTAGCGGGGGGATCGCAGATACGCAGTATTTT.

The chain uses TRBV6-6 and TRBJ2-2, with TRBD1 identical over 11 bases. The V segment lost 5 bases and the J segment 4 bases; nucleotides outside the gene matches: 3. Germline assignment: CDR1 MNHNY and CDR2 SVGAGI (reference sequence). The CDR3 is made up of 15 amino acids. The CDR3 loop is CASSGQGAGTGELFF. The CDR3 coding sequence is TGTGCCAGCAGTGGACAGGGGGCGGGCACCGGGGAGCTGTTTTTT.

V is TRBV6-5 and J is TRBJ2-7, with a weak D call TRBD1 (5 bases). Trimming pared 8 bases from V and 2 bases from J, leaving 10 bases between. Per the germline V gene, CDR1 is MNHEY and CDR2 is SVGAGI. CDR3 length: 12 residues. CDR3 DNA sequence: TGTGCCAGCTTTGACAGAACCTACGAGCAGTACTTC. It is translated as CASFDRTYEQYF.

The J gene is TRBJ2-5, the V gene TRBV7-2; TRBD2 matches 11 bases. The V gene's germline CDR1 is SGHTA and CDR2 FQGNSA. Germline trimming cut 1 base from V and 5 bases from J; bases unmatched to any gene: 6. CDR3 length: 16 residues. The CDR3 reads CASSLGLLAGEETQYF. In nucleotides, the CDR3 is TGTGCCAGCAGCTTAGGGTTACTAGCGGGGGAGGAGACCCAGTACTTC.

This chain connects TRBV5-4 to TRBJ1-1; 7 bases fit TRBD1. Per germline, CDR1 SGHNT and CDR2 YYREEE (reference sequence). Trimming removed 4 bases from V and 6 bases from J; junction bases left unmatched: 9. The CDR3 extends over 14 amino acids. This CDR3 is CASSVDRAGAEAFF. As DNA, the CDR3 is TGTGCCAGCAGCGTCGACAGGGCCGGCGCTGAAGCTTTCTTT.

The chain combines TRBV24-1 with TRBJ2-1; 8 nucleotides match TRBD2. The CDR3 has 16 residues. Per the germline V gene, CDR1 is KGHDR and CDR2 is SFDVKD. With V trimmed by 2 bases and J by 2 bases, 4 bases remained unmatched. The CDR3 loop reads CATSDSAGGPYNEQFF. For the CDR3, the DNA is TGTGCCACCAGTGATTCGGCGGGGGGTCCCTACAATGAGCAGTTCTTC.

Details on this clone: Germline is not matched at one junction end, which may reflect a read error. J is TRBJ1-1 and V is TRBV6-2 or TRBV6-3, with D uncertain. This CDR3 has 17 residues. Germline CDR1 and CDR2: MNHEY and SVGEGT. CDR3 loop: CASSNSYPGRRSLEAFF. The CDR3 coding sequence is TGTGCCAGCAGTAACTCGTATCCGGGCCGGAGGTCTCTTGAAGCTTTCTTT.

V gene TRBV13 combines with J gene TRBJ1-1, with 7 bases identical to TRBD1. The ends lost 5 bases at V and 11 bases at J; junction bases unmatched: 8. Germline V gene lookup returns CDR1 PRHDT and CDR2 FYEKMQ (reference sequence). This CDR3 has 12 amino acids. The chain's CDR3 is CASSIRTGGAFF. The CDR3 DNA follows: TGTGCCAGCAGCATTCGGACAGGCGGCGCTTTCTTT.

This sequence joins TRBV13 and TRBJ1-2; D call uncertain. CDR1 and CDR2 (germline): PRHDT, FYEKMQ (reference sequence). The CDR3 extends over 13 amino acids. V was cut by 5 bases and J by 5 bases, with 12 bases left in between. This chain's CDR3 is CASSTRTGYGYTF. The CDR3 nucleotides read TGTGCCAGCAGCACCCGGACGGGGTATGGCTACACCTTC.

The chain joins TRBV5-6 to TRBJ2-3; possible D gene TRBD2, 5 bases. V lost 7 bases and J lost 1, with 10 bases in between. The CDR3 has 13 residues. CDR1 is SGHDT, CDR2 YYEEEE, per germline. In DNA, the CDR3 is TGTGCCAGCGGCGGAGGTGGCACAGATACGCAGTATTTT. Translating it yields CASGGGGTDTQYF.

In this sample, this clone turned up a few times. The chain combines TRBV5-1 with TRBJ2-3, with 7 bases identical to TRBD2. The junction had 5 bases not matched to a gene; V was cut back by 5 bases and J by 2 bases. This CDR3 spans 14 amino acids. Germline CDR1 is SGHRS and CDR2 is YFSETQ. The CDR3 sequence: CASSRGDPTDTQYF. CDR3 DNA: TGCGCCAGCAGTCGGGGGGACCCCACAGATACGCAGTATTTT. The full variable domain, completed using reference TRBV5-1 and TRBJ2-3, is KAGVTQTPRYLIKTRGQQVTLSCSPISGHRSVSWYQQTPGQGLQFLFEYFSETQRNKGNFPGRFSGRQFSNSRSEMNVSTLELGDSALYLCASSRGDPTDTQYFGPGTRLTVL.

The rearrangement links TRBV5-1 to TRBJ2-5; no clear D. Germline V gene sequence: CDR1 SGHRS, CDR2 YFSETQ. The V and J ends lost 2 bases and 3 bases respectively, with 11 bases between them. There are 14 residues in the CDR3. CDR3 in amino acids: CASSFSQPKETQYF. CDR3 DNA sequence: TGCGCCAGCAGCTTCTCACAGCCGAAAGAGACCCAGTACTTC.

V usage is TRBV5-4 and J usage is TRBJ2-4, with D possibly TRBD2 on 5 matching bases. Germline V gene lookup returns CDR1 SGHNT and CDR2 YYREEE (reference sequence). Trimming shortened V by 0 bases and J by 6 bases, and 13 bases separated the two germline ends. The CDR3 is 15 amino acids. In DNA form, the CDR3 reads TGTGCCAGCAGCTTGGAGGACCTGGGGAGAAACATTCAGTACTTC. Residues: CASSLEDLGRNIQYF.

There are a few counts of this clone. V is TRBV11-2 and J is TRBJ1-5; the D is unclear. The CDR3 is 13 amino acids. The V end lost 0 bases, the J end lost 5 bases, and 5 bases lay between the germline ends. Germline lookup yields CDR1 SGHAT and CDR2 FQNNGV. The CDR3 nucleotides are TGTGCCAGCAGCTTAGAAGAGGATCAGCCCCAGCATTTT. Translation: CASSLEEDQPQHF. The full variable domain, with the rest looked up from reference TRBV11-2 and TRBJ1-5, is EAGVAQSPRYKIIEKRQSVAFWCNPISGHATLYWYQQILGQGPKLLIQFQNNGVVDDSQLPKDRFSAERLKGVDSTLKIQPAKLEDSAVYLCASSLEEDQPQHFGDGTRLSIL.

V gene TRBV5-1 combines with J gene TRBJ1-2, with D unresolved. The V end was cut by 4 bases, the J end by 2 bases, with 12 bases between. Germline CDR1 is SGHRS and CDR2 is YFSETQ. This CDR3 region has 14 residues. CDR3 region: CASSPMGANYGYTF. The CDR3 coding sequence is TGCGCCAGCAGCCCAATGGGAGCCAACTATGGCTACACCTTC.

The rearrangement joins TRBV29-1 to TRBJ2-7; 10 nucleotides agree with TRBD1. This CDR3 comprises 13 residues. J lost 5 bases, V lost 2 bases, and 3 bases had no gene match. Per the germline V gene, CDR1 is SQVTM and CDR2 is ANQGSEA. CDR3 residues: CSVETGTGDEQYF. CDR3 nucleotide sequence: TGCAGCGTTGAAACTGGGACAGGGGACGAGCAGTACTTC.

The rearrangement uses TRBV4-1 and TRBJ2-1, with 13 bases that match TRBD2. CDR1 and CDR2 from the germline V gene are MGHRA and YSYEKL. Losses at the gene ends were 4 bases for V and 5 bases for J; bases not matched to a gene: 2. The CDR3 runs to 15 residues. CDR3 residues: CASSPGTSGDNEQFF. CDR3 DNA sequence: TGCGCCAGCAGCCCCGGGACTAGCGGGGACAATGAGCAGTTCTTC.

The CDR3 sequence is CASSLVGDTSYEQYF. The CDR3 coding sequence is TGTGCCAGCAGCTTGGTGGGGGACACATCCTACGAGCAGTACTTC. J is TRBJ2-7 and V is TRBV5-6; possibly TRBD1 for D (6 bases). The germline V gene has CDR1 SGHDT and CDR2 YYEEEE. The CDR3 contains 15 residues. Between the trimmed V and J ends, which lost 0 bases and 1 base, there was a span of 11 bases. The full variable domain, with the rest looked up from reference TRBV5-6 and TRBJ2-7, is DAGVTQSPTHLIKTRGQQVTLRCSPKSGHDTVSWYQQALGQGPQFIFQYYEEEERQRGNFPDRFSGHQFPNYSSELNVNALLLGDSALYLCASSLVGDTSYEQYFGPGTRLTVT.

Only a few counts were recorded for this clone. The chain recombines TRBV3-1 (or the pseudogene TRBV3-2) with TRBJ2-7; tentatively, D is TRBD2 (6 bases). Trimming shortened V by 1 base and J by 6 bases, and 10 bases separated the two germline ends. Germline CDR1 reads LGHDT; CDR2 reads YNNKEL (reference sequence). This CDR3 spans 13 amino acids. CDR3 bases: TGTGCCAGCAGCCAAGCCCAGGGAGGCGAGCAGTACTTC. This translates into CASSQAQGGEQYF.

The chain combines TRBV9 with TRBJ2-7; TRBD1 agrees at 10 bases. The CDR3 has 14 amino acids. Looked up from germline, CDR1 is SGDLS and CDR2 is YYNGEE. With V trimmed by 4 bases and J by 4 bases, 5 bases remained unmatched. CDR3 sequence: CASSNRDRGYEQYF. The CDR3 nucleotides are TGTGCCAGCAGCAACCGGGACAGGGGTTACGAGCAGTACTTC.

In its sample, this clone was seen a few times. The chain uses TRBV28 and TRBJ2-7, with 9 bases lining up with TRBD2. Unmatched junction bases numbered 6, after V lost 3 bases and J lost 6 bases. CDR1 and CDR2 (germline): MDHEN, SYDVKM. This CDR3 is built from 14 residues. The CDR3: CASSFLAGAAEQYF. The CDR3 nucleotides read TGTGCCAGCAGTTTTTTAGCGGGGGCCGCCGAGCAGTACTTC.

This chain joins TRBV6-6 and TRBJ2-3; 7 bases align to TRBD2. The CDR3 consists of 16 residues. The germline V gene has CDR1 MNHNY and CDR2 SVGAGI (reference sequence). V shed 2 bases and J 4 bases; nucleotides not matched to a gene: 9. CDR3 nucleotides: TGTGCCAGCAGTTACGGGTGGGGGGGTGGAGCAGATACGCAGTATTTT. Amino acids: CASSYGWGGGADTQYF.

V and J are TRBV2 and TRBJ2-3, with 7 bases aligning to TRBD1. The length of the CDR3 is 15 residues. The germline V gene has CDR1 SNHLY and CDR2 FYNNEI. V shed 6 bases and J 2 bases; nucleotides not matched to a gene: 8. The CDR3, as DNA: TGTGCCAGCAGGGAACGACAGGGAACCACAGATACGCAGTATTTT. Translation gives CASRERQGTTDTQYF.

This clone has more than one count but fewer than ten. The chain joins TRBV29-1 to TRBJ1-4, with D unclear. CDR3 size: 13 residues. V lost 4 bases and J 6 bases, leaving 12 bases between the germline ends. Germline CDR1 is SQVTM and CDR2 is ANQGSEA. The CDR3 bases are TGCAGCGTTGCTGGGCAAAGAGATGAAAAACTGTTTTTT. It encodes CSVAGQRDEKLFF. The variable domain in full, with the rest retrieved from reference TRBV29-1 and TRBJ1-4, is SAVISQKPSRDICQRGTSLTIQCQVDSQVTMMFWYRQQPGQSLTLIATANQGSEATYESGFVIDKFPISRPNLTFSTLTVSNMSPEDSSIYLCSVAGQRDEKLFFGSGTQLSVL.

This chain links TRBV18 with TRBJ1-5; TRBD1 aligns across 11 bases. The germline V gene encodes CDR1 KGHSH and CDR2 LQKENI. This CDR3 spans 14 amino acids. The V gene end was trimmed by 4 bases and the J gene end by 7 bases; junction bases not matched to a gene: 3. The CDR3 spells CASSLGQGAQPQHF. The CDR3, as DNA: TGTGCCAGCTCACTTGGACAGGGGGCACAGCCCCAGCATTTT.